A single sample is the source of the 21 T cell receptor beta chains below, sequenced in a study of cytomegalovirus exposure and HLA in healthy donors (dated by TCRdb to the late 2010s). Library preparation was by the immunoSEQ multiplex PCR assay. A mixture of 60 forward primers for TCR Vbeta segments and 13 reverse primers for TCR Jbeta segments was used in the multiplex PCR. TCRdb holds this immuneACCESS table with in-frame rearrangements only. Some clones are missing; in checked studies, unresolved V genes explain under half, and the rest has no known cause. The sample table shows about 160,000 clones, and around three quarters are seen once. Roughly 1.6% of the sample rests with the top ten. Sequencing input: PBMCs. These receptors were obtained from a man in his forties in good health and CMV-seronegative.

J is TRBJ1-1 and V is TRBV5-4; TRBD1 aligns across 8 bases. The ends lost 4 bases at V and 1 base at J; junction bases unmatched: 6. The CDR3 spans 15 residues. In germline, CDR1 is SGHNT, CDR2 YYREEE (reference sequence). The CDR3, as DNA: TGTGCCAGCAGCCCCCAGGGGGCGCGGAACACTGAAGCTTTCTTT. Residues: CASSPQGARNTEAFF.

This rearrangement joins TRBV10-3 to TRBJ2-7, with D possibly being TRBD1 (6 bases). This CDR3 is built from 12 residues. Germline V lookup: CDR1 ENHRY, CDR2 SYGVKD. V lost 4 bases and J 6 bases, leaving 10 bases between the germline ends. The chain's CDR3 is CAISVGGLEQYF. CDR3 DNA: TGTGCCATCAGTGTTGGGGGCCTCGAGCAGTACTTC.

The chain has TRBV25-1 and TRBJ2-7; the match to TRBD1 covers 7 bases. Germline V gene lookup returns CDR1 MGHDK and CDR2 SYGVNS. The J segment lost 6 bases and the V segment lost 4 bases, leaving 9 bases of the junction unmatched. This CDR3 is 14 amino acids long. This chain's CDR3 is CASSGWTGLSEQYV. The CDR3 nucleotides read TGTGCCAGCAGTGGGTGGACAGGTTTAAGCGAGCAGTACGTC.

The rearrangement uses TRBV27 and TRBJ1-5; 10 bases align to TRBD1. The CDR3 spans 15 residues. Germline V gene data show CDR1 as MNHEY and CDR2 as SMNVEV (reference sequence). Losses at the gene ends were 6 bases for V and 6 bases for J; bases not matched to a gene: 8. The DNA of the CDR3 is TGTGCCAGCAGACTGACAGGGGGCGCTGGTCAGCCCCAGCATTTT. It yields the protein CASRLTGGAGQPQHF.

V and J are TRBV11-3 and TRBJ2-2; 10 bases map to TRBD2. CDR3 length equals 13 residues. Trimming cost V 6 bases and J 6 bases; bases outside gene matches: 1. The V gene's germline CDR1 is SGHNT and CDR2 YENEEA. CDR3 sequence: CASRAGGAGELFF. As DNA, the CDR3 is TGTGCCAGCAGAGCGGGAGGGGCCGGGGAGCTGTTTTTT.

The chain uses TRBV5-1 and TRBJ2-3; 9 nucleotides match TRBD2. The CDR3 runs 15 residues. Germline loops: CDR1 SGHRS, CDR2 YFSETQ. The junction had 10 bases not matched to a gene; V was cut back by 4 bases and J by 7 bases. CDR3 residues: CASSRSSGAGNTQYF. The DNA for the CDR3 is TGCGCCAGCAGCCGATCTAGCGGGGCTGGTAATACGCAGTATTTT.

In DNA, the CDR3 is TGCAGCGTTGAGCGGCAGGGGGCACGAGAGCAGTACTTC. It is translated as CSVERQGAREQYF. The chain combines TRBV29-1 with TRBJ2-7; TRBD1 matches at 8 bases. This CDR3 comprises 13 residues. Germline CDR1 and CDR2: SQVTM and ANQGSEA. J was trimmed by 7 bases and V by 3 bases; bases with no gene match: 8.

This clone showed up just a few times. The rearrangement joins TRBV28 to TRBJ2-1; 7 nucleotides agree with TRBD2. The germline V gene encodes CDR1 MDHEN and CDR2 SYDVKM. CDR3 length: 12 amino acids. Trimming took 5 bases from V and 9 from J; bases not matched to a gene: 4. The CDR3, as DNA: TGTGCCAGCAGTCCCGGCGGGGGTGAGCAGTTCTTC. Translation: CASSPGGGEQFF.

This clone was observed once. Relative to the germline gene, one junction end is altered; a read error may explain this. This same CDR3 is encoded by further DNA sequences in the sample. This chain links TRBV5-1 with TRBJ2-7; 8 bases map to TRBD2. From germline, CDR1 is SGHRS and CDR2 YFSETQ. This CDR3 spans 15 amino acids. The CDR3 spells CASSLNSGDSYEQYF. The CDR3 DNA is TGCGCCAGCAGCCTTAATAGCGGGGACTCCTATGAGCAGTACTTC.

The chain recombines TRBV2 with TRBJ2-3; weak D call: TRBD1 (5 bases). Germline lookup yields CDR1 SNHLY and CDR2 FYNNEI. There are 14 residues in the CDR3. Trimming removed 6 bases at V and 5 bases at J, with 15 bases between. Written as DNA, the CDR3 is TGTGCCAGCAGGCCTCAGGGAAGGGGAGATACGCAGTATTTT. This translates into CASRPQGRGDTQYF.

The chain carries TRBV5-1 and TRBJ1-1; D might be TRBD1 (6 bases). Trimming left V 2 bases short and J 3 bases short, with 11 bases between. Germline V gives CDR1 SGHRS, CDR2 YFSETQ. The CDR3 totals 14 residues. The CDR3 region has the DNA TGCGCCAGCAGCTTAGGGGGTAGAGACACTGAAGCTTTCTTT. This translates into CASSLGGRDTEAFF.

CDR3 amino acids: CASAPDFQETQYF. Written as DNA, the CDR3 is TGTGCTAGTGCCCCGGACTTCCAAGAGACCCAGTACTTC. This sequence joins TRBV12-5 and TRBJ2-7; a weak D match, TRBD2 (5 bases). The J call may be faulty, since TRBJ2-5 better matches the DNA end. Germline V gene sequence: CDR1 LGHNT, CDR2 FRNRAP. CDR3 length: 13 residues.

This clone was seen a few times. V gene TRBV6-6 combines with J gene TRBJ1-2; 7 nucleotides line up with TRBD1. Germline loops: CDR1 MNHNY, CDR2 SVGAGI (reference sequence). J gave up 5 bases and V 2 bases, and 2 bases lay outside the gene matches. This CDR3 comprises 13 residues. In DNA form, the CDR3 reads TGTGCCAGCAGTTACGGGACAGAGTATGGCTACACCTTC. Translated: CASSYGTEYGYTF.

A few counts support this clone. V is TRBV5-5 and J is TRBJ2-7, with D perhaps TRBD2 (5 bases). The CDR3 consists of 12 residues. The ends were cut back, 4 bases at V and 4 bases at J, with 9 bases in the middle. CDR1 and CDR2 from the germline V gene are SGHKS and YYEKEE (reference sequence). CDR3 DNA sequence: TGTGCCAGCAGCCCCCCGGGGTACGAGCAGTACGTC. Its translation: CASSPPGYEQYV.

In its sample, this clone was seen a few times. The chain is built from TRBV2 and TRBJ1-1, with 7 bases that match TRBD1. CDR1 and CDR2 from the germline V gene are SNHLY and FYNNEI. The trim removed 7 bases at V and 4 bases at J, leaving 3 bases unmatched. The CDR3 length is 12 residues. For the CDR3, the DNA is TGTGCCAGCAATCAGGGGGGCACTGAAGCTTTCTTT. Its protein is CASNQGGTEAFF.

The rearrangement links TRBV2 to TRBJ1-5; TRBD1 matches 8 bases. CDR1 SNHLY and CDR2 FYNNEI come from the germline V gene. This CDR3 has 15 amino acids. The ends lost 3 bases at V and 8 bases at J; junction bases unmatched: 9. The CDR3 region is CASSEGQANSEPQHF. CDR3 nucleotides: TGTGCCAGCAGTGAGGGACAGGCTAACTCGGAGCCCCAGCATTTT.

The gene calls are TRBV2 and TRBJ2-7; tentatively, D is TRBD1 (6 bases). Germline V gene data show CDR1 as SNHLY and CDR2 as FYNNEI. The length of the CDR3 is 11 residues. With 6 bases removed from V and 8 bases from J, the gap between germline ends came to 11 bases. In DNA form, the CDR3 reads TGTGCCAGCAGCGCAGGGGCTAAGCAGTACGTC. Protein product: CASSAGAKQYV.

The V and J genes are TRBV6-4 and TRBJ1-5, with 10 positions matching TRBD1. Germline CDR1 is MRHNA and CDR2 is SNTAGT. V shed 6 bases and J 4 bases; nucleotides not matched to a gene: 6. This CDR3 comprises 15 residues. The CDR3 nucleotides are TGTGCCAGCAGGGACACGGACAGGGGGAATCAGCCCCAGCATTTT. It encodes CASRDTDRGNQPQHF.

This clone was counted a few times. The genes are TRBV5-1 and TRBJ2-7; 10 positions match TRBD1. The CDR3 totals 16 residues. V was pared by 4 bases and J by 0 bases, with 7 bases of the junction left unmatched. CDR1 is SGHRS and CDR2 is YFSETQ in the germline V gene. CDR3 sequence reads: CASSATGQGYSYEQYF. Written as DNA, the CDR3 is TGCGCCAGCAGCGCAACGGGACAGGGGTACTCCTACGAGCAGTACTTC. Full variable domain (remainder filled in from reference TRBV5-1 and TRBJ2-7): KAGVTQTPRYLIKTRGQQVTLSCSPISGHRSVSWYQQTPGQGLQFLFEYFSETQRNKGNFPGRFSGRQFSNSRSEMNVSTLELGDSALYLCASSATGQGYSYEQYFGPGTRLTVT.

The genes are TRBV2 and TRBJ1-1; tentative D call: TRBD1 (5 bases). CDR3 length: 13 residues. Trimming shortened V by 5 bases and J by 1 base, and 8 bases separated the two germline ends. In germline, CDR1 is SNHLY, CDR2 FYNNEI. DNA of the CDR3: TGTGCCAGCAGTTCACAGGAGAACACTGAAGCTTTCTTT. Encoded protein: CASSSQENTEAFF.

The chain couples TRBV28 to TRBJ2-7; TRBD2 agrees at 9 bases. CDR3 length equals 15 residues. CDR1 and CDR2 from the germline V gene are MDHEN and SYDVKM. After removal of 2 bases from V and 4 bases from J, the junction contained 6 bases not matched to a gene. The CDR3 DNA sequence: TGTGCCAGCAGTTTAGCGACTAGCGGATTATACGAGCAGTACGTC. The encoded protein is CASSLATSGLYEQYV.